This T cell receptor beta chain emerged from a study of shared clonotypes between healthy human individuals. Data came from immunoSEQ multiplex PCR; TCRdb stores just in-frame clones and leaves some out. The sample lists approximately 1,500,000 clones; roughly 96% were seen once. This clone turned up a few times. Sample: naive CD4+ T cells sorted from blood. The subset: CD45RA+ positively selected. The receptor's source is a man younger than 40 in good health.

The CDR3, as DNA: TGTGCCAGCAGCTTGACGGTAAACAATGAGCAGTTCTTC. It encodes CASSLTVNNEQFF. This chain joins TRBV5-5 and TRBJ2-1; D gene ambiguous. The CDR3 has 13 residues. From germline, CDR1 is SGHKS and CDR2 YYEKEE (reference sequence). The V end was cut by 1 base, the J end by 5 bases, with 7 bases between.